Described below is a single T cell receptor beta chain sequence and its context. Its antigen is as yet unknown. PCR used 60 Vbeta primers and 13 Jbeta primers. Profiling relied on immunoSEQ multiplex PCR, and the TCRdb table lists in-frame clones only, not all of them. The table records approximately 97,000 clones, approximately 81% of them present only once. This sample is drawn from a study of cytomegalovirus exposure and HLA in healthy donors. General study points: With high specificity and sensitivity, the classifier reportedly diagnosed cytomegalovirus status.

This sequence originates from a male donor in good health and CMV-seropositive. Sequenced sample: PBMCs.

The CDR3 reads CASSGQGQNTEAFF. The CDR3 nucleotides are TGTGCCAGCAGCGGGCAGGGGCAGAACACTGAAGCTTTCTTT. The chain joins TRBV7-9 to TRBJ1-1; D is possibly TRBD1 (6 bases). CDR1 SEHNR and CDR2 FQNEAQ come from the germline V gene (reference sequence). V was shortened by 5 bases and J by 1 base, with 11 bases between the two germline ends. This CDR3 has 14 residues.